The 7 T cell receptor beta chains in this list originate from one sample, sequenced in a study of shared clonotypes between healthy human individuals. Naive CD8 cells lacked CD45RO and underwent positive selection for CCR7, leaving out terminally differentiated effector memory CD45RA+ cells. Produced via immunoSEQ multiplex PCR; TCRdb's table is partial and in-frame only. The profile shows millions of clones, approximately 94% of them singletons. Specimen: naive CD8+ T cells from PBMCs. The receptor set was obtained from a man younger than 35 in good health. Some clones in this sample may be carry-over from other donors' samples.

The gene calls are TRBV6-6 and TRBJ1-6; D unresolved. The V end lost 5 bases, the J end lost 0 bases, and 11 bases lay between the germline ends. Germline V gene data show CDR1 as MNHNY and CDR2 as SVGAGI (reference sequence). The CDR3 is 16 residues long. The CDR3 DNA reads as TGTGCCAGCAGTCCATTACCTAGCTCCTATAATTCACCCCTCCACTTT. Translation gives CASSPLPSSYNSPLHF.

The CDR3 sequence is CASSASGTGNTIYF. The CDR3 nucleotides are TGTGCCAGCAGCGCCTCTGGAACTGGAAACACCATATATTTT. The chain uses TRBV9 and TRBJ1-3; D gene unclear. The CDR3 contains 14 residues. V lost 3 bases, J lost 2 bases, and 9 bases lay in between. Germline V gene lookup returns CDR1 SGDLS and CDR2 YYNGEE.

The chain has TRBV28 and TRBJ2-1, with D tentatively TRBD2 (6 bases). The CDR3 spans 15 residues. Germline V gene lookup returns CDR1 MDHEN and CDR2 SYDVKM. Between the trimmed V and J ends, which lost 7 bases and 1 base, there was a span of 14 bases. CDR3 amino acids: CASTFLAFSYNEQFF. The CDR3 DNA reads TGTGCCAGCACCTTTCTAGCGTTTTCCTACAATGAGCAGTTCTTC.

The genes are TRBV11-2 and TRBJ2-7; D not resolved. Germline V gene data show CDR1 as SGHAT and CDR2 as FQNNGV. The CDR3 covers 14 residues. The V and J ends lost 7 bases and 1 base respectively, with 14 bases between them. The CDR3 reads CASTVLTGSYEQYF. The CDR3 DNA sequence: TGTGCCAGCACCGTGCTCACTGGTTCCTACGAGCAGTACTTC.

The V call is TRBV5-1, the J call TRBJ1-2, with TRBD1 matching 9 bases. In germline, CDR1 is SGHRS, CDR2 YFSETQ. The CDR3 loop spans 16 amino acids. Unmatched junction bases numbered 12, after V lost 4 bases and J lost 5 bases. The CDR3 region has the DNA TGCGCCAGCAGCGGGGGGACAGGGCTTAACCCTTATGGCTACACCTTC. Translating gives CASSGGTGLNPYGYTF.

In regard to this clone: Other DNA sequences in the same sample also yield this CDR3. The chain carries TRBV6-5 and TRBJ2-5; D is unresolved. V lost 0 bases, J lost 1 base, and 3 bases lay in between. Germline CDR1 reads MNHEY; CDR2 reads SVGAGI. The CDR3 runs to 13 residues. The DNA of the CDR3 is TGTGCCAGCAGTTACTCGCTCCAAGAGACCCAGTACTTC. This gives the protein CASSYSLQETQYF.

This clone was seen a handful of times. The J gene is TRBJ1-5, the V gene TRBV2; D ambiguous. The CDR3 covers 14 residues. Germline V CDR1 and CDR2: SNHLY, FYNNEI. Deletions cut 7 bases from V and 4 bases from J, with 14 bases between. This chain's CDR3 is CASTSTGSNQPQHF. The CDR3 region has the DNA TGTGCCAGCACCAGTACCGGGTCTAATCAGCCCCAGCATTTT. Complete variable domain (other parts from reference TRBV2 and TRBJ1-5): EPEVTQTPSHQVTQMGQEVILRCVPISNHLYFYWYRQILGQKVEFLVSFYNNEISEKSEIFDDQFSVERPDGSNFTLKIRSTKLEDSAMYFCASTSTGSNQPQHFGDGTRLSIL.